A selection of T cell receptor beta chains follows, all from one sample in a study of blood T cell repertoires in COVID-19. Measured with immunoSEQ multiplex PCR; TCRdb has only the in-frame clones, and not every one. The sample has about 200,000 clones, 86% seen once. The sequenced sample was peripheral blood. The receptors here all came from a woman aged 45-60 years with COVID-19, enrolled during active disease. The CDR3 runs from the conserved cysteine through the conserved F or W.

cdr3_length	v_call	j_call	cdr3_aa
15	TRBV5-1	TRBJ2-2	CASSPREGNTGELFF
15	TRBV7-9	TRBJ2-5	CASNRAKEYQETQYF
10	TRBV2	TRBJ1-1	CARSLGVAFF
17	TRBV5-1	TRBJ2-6	CASSPERGARGANVLTF
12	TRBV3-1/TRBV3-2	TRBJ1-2	CASSLGANGYTF
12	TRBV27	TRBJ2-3	CASSRGDTTQYF
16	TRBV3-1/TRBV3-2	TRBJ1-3	CASSQGLGLGGNTIYF
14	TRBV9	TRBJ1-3	CASSVGLSGNTIYF
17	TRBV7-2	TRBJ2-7	CASSLGTSGGLSYEQYF
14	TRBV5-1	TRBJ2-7	CASSLGTSLYEQYF
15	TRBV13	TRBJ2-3	CASSLGAGVQDTQYF
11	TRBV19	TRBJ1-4	CATRERVKLFF
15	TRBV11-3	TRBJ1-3	CASSLTGGSGNTIYF
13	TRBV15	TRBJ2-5	CATSSGFLETQYF
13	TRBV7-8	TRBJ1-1	CASSLGRRTEAFF
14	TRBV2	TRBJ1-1	CASSGGRGNTEAFF
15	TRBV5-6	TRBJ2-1	CASSLGGGAYNEQFF
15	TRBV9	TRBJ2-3	CASSVAWTGADTQYF
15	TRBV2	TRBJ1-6	CASSEVAAENSPLHF
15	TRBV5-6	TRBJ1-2	CASSLGVTANYGYTF
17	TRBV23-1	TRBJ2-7	CASSQLPGHSFNYEQYF
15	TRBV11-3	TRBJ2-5	CASSPLGQGGETQYF
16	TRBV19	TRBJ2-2	CASTQPGTSGTGELFF
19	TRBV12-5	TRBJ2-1	CASGLYPTRLAGLFNEQFF
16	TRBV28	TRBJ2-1	CASSHRTTRLMNEQFF
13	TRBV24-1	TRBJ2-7	CATSDRGRDEQYF
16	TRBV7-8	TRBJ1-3	CASSLARDRDGNTIYF
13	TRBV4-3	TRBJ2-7	CASSLGLHYEQYF
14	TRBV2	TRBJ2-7	CASSESDRGHEQYF
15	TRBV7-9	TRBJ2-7	CASSPGTGLSYEQYF
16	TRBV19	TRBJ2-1	CASSKRGGLEWDEQFF
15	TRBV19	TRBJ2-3	CASGLGTVATDTQYF
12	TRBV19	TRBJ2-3	CASSSGQGTQYF
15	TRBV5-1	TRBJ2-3	CASSSLAGGTDTQYF
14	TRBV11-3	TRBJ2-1	CASSLDTGYNEQFF
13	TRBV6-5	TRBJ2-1	CASSNGLDNEQFF
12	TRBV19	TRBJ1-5	CASSVTGAAQHF
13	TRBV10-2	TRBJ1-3	CASIPSYSDTIYF
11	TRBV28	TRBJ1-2	CASRAPGGYTF
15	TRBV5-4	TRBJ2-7	CASSLGTGPFYEQYF
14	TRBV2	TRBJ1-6	CASSEGGGGSPLHF
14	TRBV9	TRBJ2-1	CASSVETGNNEQFF
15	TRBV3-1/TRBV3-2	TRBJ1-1	CASSLARGLGTEAFF
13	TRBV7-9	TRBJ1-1	CASSLDSGTEAFF
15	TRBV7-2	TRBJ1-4	CASSLAGDGNEKLFF
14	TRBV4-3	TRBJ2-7	CASSQFRGHYEQYF
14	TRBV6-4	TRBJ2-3	CASSRDRSTDTQYF
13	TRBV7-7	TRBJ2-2	CACRQANTGELFF
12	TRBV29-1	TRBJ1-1	CSVFGGGTEAFF
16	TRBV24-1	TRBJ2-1	CATSPSGSPSYNEQFF
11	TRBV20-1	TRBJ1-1	CSAKGTGEAFF